This TCR beta chain stems from a study of OX40 agonist ivuxolimab in advanced cancers. Measured with immunoSEQ multiplex PCR; TCRdb has only the in-frame clones, and not every one. The sample has about 60,000 clones; about 90% are singletons. Germline loops: CDR1 SEHNR, CDR2 FQNEAQ (reference sequence). V was trimmed by 5 bases and J by 5 bases, leaving 7 bases between them. This CDR3 contains 12 residues. The sequencing here drew on CD4+ or CD8+ T cells sorted from blood, taken in a trial of the OX40 agonist ivuxolimab. The sequence was collected from an adult with an advanced solid tumor such as melanoma, head and neck, liver or kidney cancer. This chain connects TRBV7-9 to TRBJ1-5; no clear D gene. The CDR3 DNA reads TGTGCCAGCAGCCGGGGTGATCAGCCCCAGCATTTT. This translates into CASSRGDQPQHF. Full variable domain (missing parts from reference TRBV7-9 and TRBJ1-5): DTGVSQNPRHKITKRGQNVTFRCDPISEHNRLYWYRQTLGQGPEFLTYFQNEAQLEKSRLLSDRFSAERPKGSFSTLEIQRTEQGDSAMYLCASSRGDQPQHFGDGTRLSIL.